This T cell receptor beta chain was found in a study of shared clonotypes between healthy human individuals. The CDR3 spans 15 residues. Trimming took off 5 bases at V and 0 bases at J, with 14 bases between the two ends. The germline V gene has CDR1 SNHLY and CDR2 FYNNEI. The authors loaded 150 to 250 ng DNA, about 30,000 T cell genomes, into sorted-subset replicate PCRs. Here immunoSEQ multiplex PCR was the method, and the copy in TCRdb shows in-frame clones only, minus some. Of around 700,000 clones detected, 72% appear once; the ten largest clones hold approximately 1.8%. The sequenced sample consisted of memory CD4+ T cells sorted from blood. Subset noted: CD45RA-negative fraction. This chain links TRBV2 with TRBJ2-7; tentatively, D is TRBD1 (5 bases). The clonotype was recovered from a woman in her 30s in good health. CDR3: CASSIDRPYSYEQYF. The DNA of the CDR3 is TGTGCCAGCAGTATTGACAGACCGTACTCCTACGAGCAGTACTTC.